The clone carrying this TCR beta chain was seen more than once but under ten times. The CDR3 totals 13 residues. Trimming cost V 4 bases and J 1 base, with 7 bases left between them. Looked up from germline, CDR1 is MGHDK and CDR2 is SYGVNS. These data come from a study of neoadjuvant anti-PD-1 for oral cavity cancer. The repertoire was sequenced with immunoSEQ multiplex PCR; TCRdb's copy has only in-frame clones and lacks some. The data show about 14,000 clones, approximately 70% seen once. Time point meaning: after neoadjuvant nivolumab, at surgical resection. Source: PBMCs, taken after nivolumab (anti-PD-1) treatment. The chain has TRBV25-1 and TRBJ1-1; possible D gene TRBD1, 5 bases. The TCR sequence derives from a person aged 35 to 85 with oral cavity squamous cell carcinoma. The CDR3 coding sequence is TGTGCCAGCAGTGCTCAGGGGAACACTGAAGCTTTCTTT. Amino acid sequence: CASSAQGNTEAFF.